Below, 21 T cell receptor beta chains from the same sample are listed, as sequenced in a study of metastatic and nonmetastatic thyroid tumors (dated by TCRdb to the early 2020s). Receptor libraries were prepared by PCR. Sequenced on an Illumina HiSeq 4000. Through fastp at Q25 and MiXCR, TCRdb rebuilt clones from the public reads, retaining in-frame beta chains. The sample has tens of thousands of clones on record, 13% of them singletons. The biggest ten clones account for more than 8% of the sample. No patient had received any treatment before thyroid surgery. Material: blood. The receptors were gathered from a female donor with papillary thyroid cancer or a benign thyroid nodule (not recorded which). Some clones in this sample may be carry-over from other donors' samples.

This clone was detected many times. The chain has TRBV20-1 and TRBJ2-2; 7 positions agree with TRBD2. Germline CDR1 DFQATT, CDR2 SNEGSKA (reference sequence). The J segment lost 1 base and the V segment lost 0 bases, leaving 5 bases of the junction unmatched. The CDR3 length is 16 residues. DNA for the CDR3: TGCAGTGCTAGAGACCGAGAGCGGGGGAACACCGGGGAGCTGTTTTTT. This sequence encodes CSARDRERGNTGELFF.

This clone was detected many times. Written as DNA, the CDR3 is TGTGCCAGCCGGCCGGGACTAGCGGAGCCCCCAAGGAACAATGAGCAGTTCTTC. It specifies CASRPGLAEPPRNNEQFF. This sequence joins TRBV27 and TRBJ2-1, with 11 bases aligning to TRBD2. V was pared by 8 bases and J by 5 bases, with 17 bases of the junction left unmatched. CDR3 size: 18 residues. Germline V gives CDR1 MNHEY, CDR2 SMNVEV (reference sequence).

Comment on this clone: A read error may account for a junction end that differs from germline. The chain joins TRBV7-2 to TRBJ2-1; the D gene is possibly TRBD2 (5 bases). This CDR3 spans 11 amino acids. Germline V gives CDR1 SGHTA, CDR2 FQGNSA. Here the CDR3 DNA reads TGTGCCAGCAGCTGTAGCGCTGAGCCGGTCTTC. Protein sequence: CASSCSAEPVF. Full variable domain (missing parts from reference TRBV7-2 and TRBJ2-1): GAGVSQSPSNKVTEKGKDVELRCDPISGHTALYWYRQSLGQGLEFLIYFQGNSAPDKSGLPSDRFSAERTGGSVSTLTIQRTQQEDSAVYLCASSCSAEPVFGPGTRLTVL.

This clone has ten or more counts. This rearrangement joins TRBV7-2 to TRBJ2-1, with TRBD2 identical over 11 bases. With 6 bases clipped from V and 4 bases from J, the junction kept 5 bases outside the gene matches. There are 15 residues in the CDR3. Germline V CDR1 and CDR2: SGHTA, FQGNSA. The DNA for the CDR3 is TGTGCCAGCAGTTATAGCGGGAGGGTTTACAATGAGCAGTTCTTC. It codes for CASSYSGRVYNEQFF. The full variable domain, its missing parts supplied by reference TRBV7-2 and TRBJ2-1, is GAGVSQSPSNKVTEKGKDVELRCDPISGHTALYWYRQSLGQGLEFLIYFQGNSAPDKSGLPSDRFSAERTGGSVSTLTIQRTQQEDSAVYLCASSYSGRVYNEQFFGPGTRLTVL.

This clone has ten or more counts. This chain joins TRBV2 and TRBJ1-6; D is unclear. The germline V gene has CDR1 SNHLY and CDR2 FYNNEI. The V end lost 4 bases, the J end lost 2 bases, and 9 bases lay between the germline ends. The CDR3 has 15 residues. CDR3 sequence (DNA): TGTGCCAGCAGTGGAAAGGGCCCCTATAATTCACCCCTCCACTTT. Translated, it gives CASSGKGPYNSPLHF.

The chain links TRBV28 to TRBJ2-7, with 7 bases fitting TRBD1. The trim removed 2 bases at V and 7 bases at J, leaving 14 bases unmatched. The CDR3 spans 16 residues. The germline gives CDR1 MDHEN, CDR2 SYDVKM. The CDR3 region has the DNA TGTGCCAGCAGTTTACCGTCGGGACAGCTAGGTAGAGAGCAGTACTTC. Its translation is CASSLPSGQLGREQYF.

This clone was seen many times. The chain combines TRBV6-1 with TRBJ2-3; D ambiguous. Germline V gene lookup returns CDR1 MNHNS and CDR2 SASEGT. Trimming pared 6 bases from V and 4 bases from J, leaving 5 bases between. The CDR3 extends over 11 amino acids. CDR3: CASRGSDTQYF. DNA for the CDR3: TGTGCCAGCAGGGGATCAGATACGCAGTATTTT.

In its sample, this clone was seen once. Germline is not matched at one junction end, which may reflect a read error. The rearrangement joins TRBV5-1 to TRBJ2-3, with TRBD2 identical over 8 bases. This CDR3 comprises 17 residues. Germline-derived CDR1 and CDR2 are SGHRS and YFSETQ. Here the CDR3 DNA reads TGCGCCAGCAGCTTGCCTTGGACTAGCTGGGCCACAGGTACGCAGTATTTT. Translated, it gives CASSLPWTSWATGTQYF.

A note on this clone: A much larger clone lies a single base off, so this may be a read error. Other DNA sequences in the same sample also yield this CDR3. J is TRBJ2-5 and V is TRBV5-6, with a possible D match to TRBD1 (5 bases). V was pared by 4 bases and J by 1 base, with 11 bases between. From germline, CDR1 is SGHDT and CDR2 YYEEEE. The CDR3 length is 14 residues. The CDR3, as DNA: TGTGCCAGCAGCCTGGAACAGGTCCAAGAGACCCAGTACTTC. It codes for CASSLEQVQETQYF.

This clone occurred a few times. One junction end does not reproduce the germline sequence, and a read error may be involved. J is TRBJ2-7 and V is TRBV6-2 or TRBV6-3; 8 bases align to TRBD2. Per the germline V gene, CDR1 is MNHEY and CDR2 is SVGEGT. The CDR3 runs 15 residues. The CDR3, as DNA: TGTGCCAGCAGGGGATCGGGAGGGCCGATGAACGATCAGTACTTC. Encoded protein: CASRGSGGPMNDQYF.

This clone was found many times. The chain carries TRBV12-3 or TRBV12-4 and TRBJ2-3, with D unresolved. CDR3 length equals 15 residues. V shed 4 bases and J shed 5 bases, with 16 bases lying between them. The CDR3 spells CASSSVTQTGDTQYF. The CDR3 bases are TGTGCCAGCAGTTCAGTCACCCAAACGGGAGATACGCAGTATTTT.

Many counts were recorded for this clone. The chain carries TRBV3-1 and TRBJ1-1, with D possibly TRBD1 on 6 matching bases. Germline V gives CDR1 LGHDT, CDR2 YNNKEL (reference sequence). This CDR3 is built from 16 residues. V lost 0 bases, J lost 8 bases, and 19 bases lay in between. This CDR3 reads CASSQEQGLLGLEAFF. For the CDR3, the DNA is TGTGCCAGCAGCCAAGAACAGGGCTTACTAGGACTCGAAGCTTTCTTT.

This clone was seen many times. This chain uses TRBV20-1 with TRBJ2-7, with D possibly matching TRBD2 (6 bases). V gave up 6 bases and J gave up 6 bases, with 15 bases separating them. The CDR3 is made up of 12 amino acids. Germline V lookup: CDR1 DFQATT, CDR2 SNEGSKA (reference sequence). As DNA, the CDR3 is TGCAGTGCCTCCATCGGGAGTGGCGAGCAGTACTTC. Encoded protein: CSASIGSGEQYF.

This clone appeared many times. The chain combines TRBV18 with TRBJ2-1; D gene unclear. CDR3 length: 13 amino acids. The V and J ends lost 2 bases and 8 bases respectively, with 10 bases between them. The V gene's germline CDR1 is KGHSH and CDR2 LQKENI. The CDR3 here is CASSPVGLDEQFF. DNA for the CDR3: TGTGCCAGCTCACCAGTGGGCCTTGATGAGCAGTTCTTC.

The chain has TRBV18 and TRBJ2-1, with 7 nucleotides matching TRBD1. J was trimmed by 3 bases and V by 6 bases; bases with no gene match: 8. This CDR3 spans 15 amino acids. Germline loops: CDR1 KGHSH, CDR2 LQKENI. The DNA for the CDR3 is TGTGCCAGCTCTCACCCGGGACAGCACTACAATGAGCAGTTCTTC. This gives the protein CASSHPGQHYNEQFF.

Concerning this clone: The junction departs from germline at one end; a sequencing error may be responsible. This sequence joins TRBV12-3 or TRBV12-4 and TRBJ1-2; D ambiguous. The CDR3 covers 12 residues. CDR3 region: CDSRLSFYGYTF. In DNA, the CDR3 is TGTGACAGCAGATTGAGTTTTTATGGCTACACCTTC.

This clone was counted at least ten times. The chain couples TRBV6-1 to TRBJ1-2; D ambiguous. V lost 8 bases and J 7 bases, leaving 17 bases between the germline ends. Germline V CDR1 and CDR2: MNHNS, SASEGT. The CDR3 is 13 amino acids. CDR3 coding DNA: TGTGCCAGCGGCTCCCAGAGGTCGCTTGGCTACACCTTC. It yields the protein CASGSQRSLGYTF.

This clone was recorded many times. This rearrangement joins TRBV13 to TRBJ1-5, with D perhaps matching TRBD1 (5 bases). This CDR3 has 15 amino acids. CDR1 and CDR2 (germline): PRHDT, FYEKMQ (reference sequence). Trimming removed 0 bases from V and 4 bases from J, with 10 bases in between. The CDR3 here is CASSLGGAGNQPQHF. CDR3 DNA: TGTGCCAGCAGCTTAGGCGGGGCCGGGAATCAGCCCCAGCATTTT.

This clone was recorded many times. The CDR3 loop is CASTEGLAGENYEQYF. For the CDR3, the DNA is TGTGCCAGCACCGAGGGCCTAGCGGGAGAAAATTACGAGCAGTACTTC. The chain employs TRBV2 and TRBJ2-7; 10 bases map to TRBD2. In germline, CDR1 is SNHLY, CDR2 FYNNEI. The length of the CDR3 is 16 residues. With 7 bases clipped from V and 4 bases from J, the junction kept 13 bases outside the gene matches.

This clone ranks as medium-sized. The chain couples TRBV10-1 to TRBJ2-1; TRBD1 agrees at 7 bases. The CDR3 contains 14 residues. The germline gives CDR1 WNHNN, CDR2 SYGVQD (reference sequence). V dropped 1 base and J dropped 9; count of bases not matched to a gene: 6. CDR3 sequence: CASSEWQGVGEQFF. For the CDR3, the DNA is TGCGCCAGCAGTGAGTGGCAGGGGGTAGGTGAGCAGTTCTTC.

Ten or more counts support this clone. This chain uses TRBV27 with TRBJ2-2, with TRBD2 identical over 9 bases. V shed 3 bases and J 7 bases; nucleotides not matched to a gene: 0. Germline V gene sequence: CDR1 MNHEY, CDR2 SMNVEV (reference sequence). The CDR3 contains 13 residues. CDR3: CASSFSGGGELFF. The CDR3 DNA sequence: TGTGCCAGCAGTTTTAGCGGGGGCGGGGAGCTGTTTTTT.